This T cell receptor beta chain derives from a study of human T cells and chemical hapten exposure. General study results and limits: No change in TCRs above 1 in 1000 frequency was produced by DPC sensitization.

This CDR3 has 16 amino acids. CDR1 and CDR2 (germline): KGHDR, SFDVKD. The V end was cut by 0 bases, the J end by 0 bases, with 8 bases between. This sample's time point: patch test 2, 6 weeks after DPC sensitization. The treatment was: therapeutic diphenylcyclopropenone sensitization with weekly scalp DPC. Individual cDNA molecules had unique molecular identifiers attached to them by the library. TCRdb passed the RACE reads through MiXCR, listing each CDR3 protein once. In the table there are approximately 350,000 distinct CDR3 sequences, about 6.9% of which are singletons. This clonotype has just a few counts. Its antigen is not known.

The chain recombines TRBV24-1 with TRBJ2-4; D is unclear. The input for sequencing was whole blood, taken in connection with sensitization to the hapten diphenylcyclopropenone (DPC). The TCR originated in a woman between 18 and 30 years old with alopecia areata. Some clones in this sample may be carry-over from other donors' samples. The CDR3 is CATSDLRWTAKNIQYF. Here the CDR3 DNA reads TGTGCCACCAGTGATTTGCGGTGGACAGCCAAAAACATTCAGTACTTC.